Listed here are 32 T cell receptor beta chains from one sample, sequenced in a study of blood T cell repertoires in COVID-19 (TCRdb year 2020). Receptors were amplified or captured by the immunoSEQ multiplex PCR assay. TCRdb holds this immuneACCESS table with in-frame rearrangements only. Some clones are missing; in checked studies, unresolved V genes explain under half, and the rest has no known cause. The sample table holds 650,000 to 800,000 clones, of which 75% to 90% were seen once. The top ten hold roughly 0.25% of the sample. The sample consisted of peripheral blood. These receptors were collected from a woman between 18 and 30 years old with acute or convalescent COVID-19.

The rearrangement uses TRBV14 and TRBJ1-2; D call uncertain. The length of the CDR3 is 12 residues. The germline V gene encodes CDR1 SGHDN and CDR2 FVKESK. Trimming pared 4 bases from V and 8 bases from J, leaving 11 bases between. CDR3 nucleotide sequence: TGTGCCAGCAGCCCGTCACCGGGGGGCTACACCTTC. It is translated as CASSPSPGGYTF.

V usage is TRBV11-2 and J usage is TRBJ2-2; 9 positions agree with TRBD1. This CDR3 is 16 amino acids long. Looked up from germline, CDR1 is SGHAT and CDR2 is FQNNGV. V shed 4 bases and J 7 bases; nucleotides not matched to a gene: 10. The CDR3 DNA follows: TGTGCCAGCAGCTCGGTAGGACAGGGGAGGAACGGGGAGCTGTTTTTT. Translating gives CASSSVGQGRNGELFF.

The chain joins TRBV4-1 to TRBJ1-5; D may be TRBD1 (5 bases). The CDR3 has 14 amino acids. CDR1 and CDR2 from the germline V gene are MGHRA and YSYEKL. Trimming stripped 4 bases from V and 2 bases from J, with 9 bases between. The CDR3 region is CASSLTEGNQPQHF. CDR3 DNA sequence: TGCGCCAGCAGCCTGACAGAAGGCAATCAGCCCCAGCATTTT.

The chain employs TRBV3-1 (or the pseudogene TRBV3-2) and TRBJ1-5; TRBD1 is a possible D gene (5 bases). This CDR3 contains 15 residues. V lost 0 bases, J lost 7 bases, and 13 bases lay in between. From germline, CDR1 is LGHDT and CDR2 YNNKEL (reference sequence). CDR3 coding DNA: TGTGCCAGCAGCCAAGATTTGGGGAGGGGCCAGCCCCAGCATTTT. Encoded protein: CASSQDLGRGQPQHF.

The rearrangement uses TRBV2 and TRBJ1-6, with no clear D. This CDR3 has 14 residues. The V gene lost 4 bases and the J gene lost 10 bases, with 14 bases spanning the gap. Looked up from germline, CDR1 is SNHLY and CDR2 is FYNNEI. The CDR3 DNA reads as TGTGCCAGCAGTGCTCGGGGTGCGGGCTCACCCCTCCACTTT. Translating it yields CASSARGAGSPLHF.

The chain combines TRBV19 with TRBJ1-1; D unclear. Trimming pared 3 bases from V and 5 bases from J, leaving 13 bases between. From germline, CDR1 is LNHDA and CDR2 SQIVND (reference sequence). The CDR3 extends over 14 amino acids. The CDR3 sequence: CASSITPLRTEAFF. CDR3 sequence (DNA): TGTGCCAGTAGTATCACCCCCCTGAGGACTGAAGCTTTCTTT. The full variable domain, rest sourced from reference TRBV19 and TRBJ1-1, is DGGITQSPKYLFRKEGQNVTLSCEQNLNHDAMYWYRQDPGQGLRLIYYSQIVNDFQKGDIAEGYSVSREKKESFPLTVTSAQKNPTAFYLCASSITPLRTEAFFGQGTRLTVV.

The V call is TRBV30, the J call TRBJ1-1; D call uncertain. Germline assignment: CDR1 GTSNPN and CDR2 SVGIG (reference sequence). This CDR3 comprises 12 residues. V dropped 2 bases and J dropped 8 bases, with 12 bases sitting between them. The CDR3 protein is CAWSISTKEAFF. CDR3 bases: TGTGCCTGGAGTATTTCAACTAAAGAAGCTTTCTTT.

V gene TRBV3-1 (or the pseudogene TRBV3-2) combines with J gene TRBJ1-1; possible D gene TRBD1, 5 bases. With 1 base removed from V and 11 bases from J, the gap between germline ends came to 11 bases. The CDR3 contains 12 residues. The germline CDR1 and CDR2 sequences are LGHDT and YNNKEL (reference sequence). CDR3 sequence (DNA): TGTGCCAGCAGCCAAGGGGGGGTGGCGGCTTTCTTT. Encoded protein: CASSQGGVAAFF.

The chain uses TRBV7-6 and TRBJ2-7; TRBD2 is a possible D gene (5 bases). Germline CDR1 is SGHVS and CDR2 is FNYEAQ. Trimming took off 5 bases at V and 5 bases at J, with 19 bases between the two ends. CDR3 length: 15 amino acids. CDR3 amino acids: CASSPYRAGGHEQYF. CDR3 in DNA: TGTGCCAGCAGCCCCTATAGGGCAGGAGGCCACGAGCAGTACTTC.

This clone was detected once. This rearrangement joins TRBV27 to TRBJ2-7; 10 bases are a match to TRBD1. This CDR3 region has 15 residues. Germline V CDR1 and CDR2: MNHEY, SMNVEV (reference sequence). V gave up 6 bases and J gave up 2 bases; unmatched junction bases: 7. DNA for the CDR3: TGTGCCAGCAGGCACCGGGACAGGGGTGCCTACGAGCAGTACTTC. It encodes CASRHRDRGAYEQYF.

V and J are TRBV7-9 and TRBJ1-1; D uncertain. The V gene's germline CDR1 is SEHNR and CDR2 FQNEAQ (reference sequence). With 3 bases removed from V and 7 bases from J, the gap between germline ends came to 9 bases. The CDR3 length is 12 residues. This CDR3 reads CASSFTPGEAFF. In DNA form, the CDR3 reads TGTGCCAGCAGCTTTACCCCGGGTGAAGCTTTCTTT. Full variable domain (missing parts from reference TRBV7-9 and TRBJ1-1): DTGVSQNPRHKITKRGQNVTFRCDPISEHNRLYWYRQTLGQGPEFLTYFQNEAQLEKSRLLSDRFSAERPKGSFSTLEIQRTEQGDSAMYLCASSFTPGEAFFGQGTRLTVV.

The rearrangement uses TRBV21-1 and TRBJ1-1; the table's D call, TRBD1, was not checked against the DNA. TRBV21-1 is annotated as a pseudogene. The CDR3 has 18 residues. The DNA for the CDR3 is TGTGCCAGCAGCAGACAGCCGGACAGGGTCACCCTGAACACTGAAGCTTTCTTT. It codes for CASSRQPDRVTLNTEAFF.

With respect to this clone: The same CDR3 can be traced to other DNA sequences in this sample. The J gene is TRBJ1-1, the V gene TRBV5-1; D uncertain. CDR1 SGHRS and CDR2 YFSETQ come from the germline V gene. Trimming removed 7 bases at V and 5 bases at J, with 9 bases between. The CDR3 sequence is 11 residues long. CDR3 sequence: CASRGETEAFF. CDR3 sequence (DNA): TGCGCCAGCCGAGGAGAGACTGAAGCTTTCTTT.

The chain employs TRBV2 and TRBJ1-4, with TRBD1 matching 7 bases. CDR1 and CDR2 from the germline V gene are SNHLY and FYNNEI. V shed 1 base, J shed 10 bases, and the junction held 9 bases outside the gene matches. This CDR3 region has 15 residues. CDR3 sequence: CASSEVSVRDRKLFF. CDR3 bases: TGTGCCAGCAGTGAAGTATCTGTTCGGGACAGAAAACTGTTTTTT. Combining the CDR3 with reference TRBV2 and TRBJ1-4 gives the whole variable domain EPEVTQTPSHQVTQMGQEVILRCVPISNHLYFYWYRQILGQKVEFLVSFYNNEISEKSEIFDDQFSVERPDGSNFTLKIRSTKLEDSAMYFCASSEVSVRDRKLFFGSGTQLSVL.

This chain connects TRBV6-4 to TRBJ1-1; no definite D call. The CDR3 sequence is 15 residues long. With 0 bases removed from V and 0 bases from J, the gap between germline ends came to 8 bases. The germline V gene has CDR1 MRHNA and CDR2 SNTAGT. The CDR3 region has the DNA TGTGCCAGCAGTGACTCCCCAGGAATGAACACTGAAGCTTTCTTT. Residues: CASSDSPGMNTEAFF.

CDR3 in amino acids: CSALTGWGDYGYTF. The CDR3, as DNA: TGCAGCGCACTGACAGGGTGGGGGGACTATGGCTACACCTTC. The rearrangement uses TRBV29-1 and TRBJ1-2; 7 bases map to TRBD1. CDR3 length: 14 amino acids. CDR1 and CDR2 (germline): SQVTM, ANQGSEA. Trimming at V came to 7 bases and at J to 3 bases, leaving 11 bases not matched to a gene.

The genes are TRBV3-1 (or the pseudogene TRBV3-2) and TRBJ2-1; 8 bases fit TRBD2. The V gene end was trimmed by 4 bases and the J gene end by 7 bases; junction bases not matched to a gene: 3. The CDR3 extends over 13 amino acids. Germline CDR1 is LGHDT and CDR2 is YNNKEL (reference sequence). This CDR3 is CASSPPGGNEQFF. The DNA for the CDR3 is TGTGCCAGCAGCCCACCGGGGGGGAATGAGCAGTTCTTC.

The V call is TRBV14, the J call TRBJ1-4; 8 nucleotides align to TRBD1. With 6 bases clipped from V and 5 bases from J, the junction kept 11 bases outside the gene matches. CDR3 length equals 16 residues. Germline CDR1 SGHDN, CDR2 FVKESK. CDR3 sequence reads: CASRPTQQGENEKLFF. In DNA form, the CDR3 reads TGTGCCAGCAGGCCTACGCAACAGGGGGAAAATGAAAAACTGTTTTTT.

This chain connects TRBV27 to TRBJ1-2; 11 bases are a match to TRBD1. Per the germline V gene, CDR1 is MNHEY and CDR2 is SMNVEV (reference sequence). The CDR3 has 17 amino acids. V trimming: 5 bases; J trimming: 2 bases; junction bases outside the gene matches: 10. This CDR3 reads CASSQRGQGAENYGYTF. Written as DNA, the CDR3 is TGTGCCAGCAGTCAACGCGGACAGGGGGCGGAAAACTATGGCTACACCTTC.

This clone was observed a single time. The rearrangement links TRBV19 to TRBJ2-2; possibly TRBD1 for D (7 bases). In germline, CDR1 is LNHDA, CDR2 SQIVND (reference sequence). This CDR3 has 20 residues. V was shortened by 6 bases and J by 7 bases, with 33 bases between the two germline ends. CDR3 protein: CASRGIRGSQHREPGGELFF. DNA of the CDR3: TGTGCCAGTAGGGGGATCAGGGGGTCCCAACACCGGGAGCCTGGCGGGGAGCTGTTTTTT.

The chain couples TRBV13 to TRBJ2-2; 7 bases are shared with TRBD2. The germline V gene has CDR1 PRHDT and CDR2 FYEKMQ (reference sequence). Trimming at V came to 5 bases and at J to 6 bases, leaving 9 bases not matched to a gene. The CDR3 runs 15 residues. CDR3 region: CASSRGGGGPGELFF. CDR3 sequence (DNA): TGTGCCAGCAGCCGAGGTGGCGGGGGTCCCGGGGAGCTGTTTTTT. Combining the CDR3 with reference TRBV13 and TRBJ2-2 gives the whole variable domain AAGVIQSPRHLIKEKRETATLKCYPIPRHDTVYWYQQGPGQDPQFLISFYEKMQSDKGSIPDRFSAQQFSDYHSELNMSSLELGDSALYFCASSRGGGGPGELFFGEGSRLTVL.

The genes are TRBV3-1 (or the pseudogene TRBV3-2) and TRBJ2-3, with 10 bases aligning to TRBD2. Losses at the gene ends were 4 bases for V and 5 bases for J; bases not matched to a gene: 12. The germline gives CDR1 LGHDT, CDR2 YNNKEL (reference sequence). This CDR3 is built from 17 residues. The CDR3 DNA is TGTGCCAGCAGCCCCTGGACAGCGGGGGGGCCAGTAGATACGCAGTATTTT. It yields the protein CASSPWTAGGPVDTQYF.

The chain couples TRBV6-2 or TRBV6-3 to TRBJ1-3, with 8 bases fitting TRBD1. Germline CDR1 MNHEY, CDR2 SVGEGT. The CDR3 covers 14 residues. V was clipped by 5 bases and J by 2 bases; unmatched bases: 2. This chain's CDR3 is CASSRDRTGNTIYF. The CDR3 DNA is TGTGCCAGCAGTCGGGACAGGACTGGAAACACCATATATTTT.

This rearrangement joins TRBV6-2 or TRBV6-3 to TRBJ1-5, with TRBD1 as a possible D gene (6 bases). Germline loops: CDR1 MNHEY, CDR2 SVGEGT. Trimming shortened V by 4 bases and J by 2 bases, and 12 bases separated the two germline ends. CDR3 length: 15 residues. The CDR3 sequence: CASSSTGIGNQPQHF. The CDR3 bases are TGTGCCAGCAGTTCGACAGGAATCGGCAATCAGCCCCAGCATTTT.

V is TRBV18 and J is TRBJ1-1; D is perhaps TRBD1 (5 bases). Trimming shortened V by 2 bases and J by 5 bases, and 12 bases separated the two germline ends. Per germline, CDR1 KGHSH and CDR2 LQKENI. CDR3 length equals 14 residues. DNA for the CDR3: TGTGCCAGCTCACCAATAGGGGTTGGGACTGAAGCTTTCTTT. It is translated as CASSPIGVGTEAFF.

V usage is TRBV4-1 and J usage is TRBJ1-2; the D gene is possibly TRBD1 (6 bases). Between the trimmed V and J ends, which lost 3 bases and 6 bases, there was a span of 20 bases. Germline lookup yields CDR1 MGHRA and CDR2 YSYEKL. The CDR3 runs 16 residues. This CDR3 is CASSQGPDRETHGYTF. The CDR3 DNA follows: TGCGCCAGCAGCCAGGGGCCGGACAGAGAAACCCATGGCTACACCTTC.

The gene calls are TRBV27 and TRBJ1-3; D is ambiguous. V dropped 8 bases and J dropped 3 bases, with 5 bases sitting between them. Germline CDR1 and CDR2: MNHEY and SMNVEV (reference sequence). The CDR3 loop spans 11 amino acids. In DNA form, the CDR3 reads TGTGCCAGCGGCAGTGGAAACACCATATATTTT. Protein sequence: CASGSGNTIYF.

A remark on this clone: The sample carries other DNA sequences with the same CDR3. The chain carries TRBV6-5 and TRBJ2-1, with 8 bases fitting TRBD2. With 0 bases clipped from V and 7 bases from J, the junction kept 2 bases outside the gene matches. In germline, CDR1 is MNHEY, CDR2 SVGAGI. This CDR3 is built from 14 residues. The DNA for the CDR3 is TGTGCCAGCAGTTACTCAAGCGGGGGAAATGAGCAGTTCTTC. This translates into CASSYSSGGNEQFF.

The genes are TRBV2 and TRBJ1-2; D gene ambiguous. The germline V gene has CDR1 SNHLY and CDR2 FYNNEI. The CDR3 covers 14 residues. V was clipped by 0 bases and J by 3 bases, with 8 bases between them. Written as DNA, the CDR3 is TGTGCCAGCAGTGAAGCGGCCAGGTACTATGGCTACACCTTC. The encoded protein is CASSEAARYYGYTF.

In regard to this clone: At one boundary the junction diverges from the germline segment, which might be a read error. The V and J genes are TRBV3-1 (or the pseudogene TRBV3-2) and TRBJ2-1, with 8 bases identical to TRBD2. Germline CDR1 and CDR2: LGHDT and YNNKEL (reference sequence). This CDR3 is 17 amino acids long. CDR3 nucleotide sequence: TGTGCCAGCAGCCAAGTTGGGGGACTAGTCTCCTTCAATGAGCAGTTCTTC. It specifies CASSQVGGLVSFNEQFF.

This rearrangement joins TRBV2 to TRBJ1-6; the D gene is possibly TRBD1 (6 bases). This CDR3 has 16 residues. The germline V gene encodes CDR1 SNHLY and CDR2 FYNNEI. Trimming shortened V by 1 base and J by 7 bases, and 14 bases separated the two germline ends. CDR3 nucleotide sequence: TGTGCCAGCAGTGAAGTCTCGGGGGGCGGGAATTCACCCCTCCACTTT. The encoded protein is CASSEVSGGGNSPLHF.

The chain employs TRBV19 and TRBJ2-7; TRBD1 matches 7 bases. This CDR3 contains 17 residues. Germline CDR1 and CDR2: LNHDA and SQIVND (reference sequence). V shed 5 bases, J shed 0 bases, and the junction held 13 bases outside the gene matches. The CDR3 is CASSPQVQGRVSYEQYF. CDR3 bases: TGTGCCAGTAGTCCCCAGGTACAGGGGAGAGTCTCCTACGAGCAGTACTTC.